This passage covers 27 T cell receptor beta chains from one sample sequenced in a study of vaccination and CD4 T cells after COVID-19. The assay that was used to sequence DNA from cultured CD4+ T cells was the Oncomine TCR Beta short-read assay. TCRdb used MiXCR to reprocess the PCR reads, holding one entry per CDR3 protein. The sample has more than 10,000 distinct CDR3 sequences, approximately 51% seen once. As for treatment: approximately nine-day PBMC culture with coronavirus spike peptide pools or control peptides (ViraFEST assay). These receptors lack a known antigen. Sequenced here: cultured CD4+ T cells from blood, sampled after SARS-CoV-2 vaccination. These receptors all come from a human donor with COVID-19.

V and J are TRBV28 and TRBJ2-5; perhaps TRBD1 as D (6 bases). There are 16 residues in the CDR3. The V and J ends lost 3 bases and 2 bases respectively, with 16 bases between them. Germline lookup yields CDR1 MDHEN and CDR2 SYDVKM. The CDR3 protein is CASSFTTGLQQETQYF. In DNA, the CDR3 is TGTGCCAGCAGTTTTACGACAGGCCTCCAACAAGAGACCCAGTACTTC.

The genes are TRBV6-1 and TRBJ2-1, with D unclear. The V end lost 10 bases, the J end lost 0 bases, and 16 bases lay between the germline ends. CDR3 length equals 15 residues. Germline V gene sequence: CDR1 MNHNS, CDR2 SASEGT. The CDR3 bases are TGTGCCATCAGCTCTACCATCAGCTCCTACAATGAGCAGTTCTTC. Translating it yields CAISSTISSYNEQFF.

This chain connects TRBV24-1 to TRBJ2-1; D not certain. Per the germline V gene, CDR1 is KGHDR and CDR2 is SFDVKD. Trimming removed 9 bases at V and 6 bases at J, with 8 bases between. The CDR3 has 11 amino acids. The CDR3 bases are TGTGCCACCTCACTAACCAATGAGCAGTTCTTC. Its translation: CATSLTNEQFF.

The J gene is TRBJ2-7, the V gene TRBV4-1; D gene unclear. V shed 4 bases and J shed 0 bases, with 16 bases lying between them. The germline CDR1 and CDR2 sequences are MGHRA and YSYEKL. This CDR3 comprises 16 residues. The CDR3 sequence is CASSPGPPGFSYEQYF. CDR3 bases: TGCGCCAGCAGCCCTGGCCCCCCCGGCTTCTCCTACGAGCAGTACTTC.

The CDR3: CASSFLLRGLTYEQYF. The DNA of the CDR3 is TGTGCCAGCAGCTTTCTCCTCAGGGGGCTTACCTACGAGCAGTACTTC. The V call is TRBV7-9, the J call TRBJ2-7; TRBD1 aligns across 8 bases. With 3 bases clipped from V and 2 bases from J, the junction kept 9 bases outside the gene matches. Germline V gene data show CDR1 as SEHNR and CDR2 as FQNEAQ (reference sequence). This CDR3 is 16 amino acids long.

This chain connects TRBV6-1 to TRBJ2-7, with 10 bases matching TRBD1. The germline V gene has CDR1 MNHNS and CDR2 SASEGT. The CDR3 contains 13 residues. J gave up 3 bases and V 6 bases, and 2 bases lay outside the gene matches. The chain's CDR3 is CASRDRGIYEQYF. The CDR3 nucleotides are TGTGCCAGCAGGGACAGGGGGATCTACGAGCAGTACTTC.

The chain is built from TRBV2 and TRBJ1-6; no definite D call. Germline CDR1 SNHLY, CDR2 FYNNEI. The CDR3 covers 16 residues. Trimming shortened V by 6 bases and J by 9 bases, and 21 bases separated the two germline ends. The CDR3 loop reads CASSALRISQGSPLHF. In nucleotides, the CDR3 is TGTGCCAGCAGCGCCCTCAGGATCTCCCAAGGTTCACCCCTCCACTTT.

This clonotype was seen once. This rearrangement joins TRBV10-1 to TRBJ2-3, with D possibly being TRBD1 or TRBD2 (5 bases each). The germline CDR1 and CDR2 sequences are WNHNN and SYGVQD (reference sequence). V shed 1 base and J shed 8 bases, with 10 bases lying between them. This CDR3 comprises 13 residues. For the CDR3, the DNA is TGCGCCAGCAGTGAGTTGAGGGGCGGTACGCAGTATTTT. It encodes CASSELRGGTQYF.

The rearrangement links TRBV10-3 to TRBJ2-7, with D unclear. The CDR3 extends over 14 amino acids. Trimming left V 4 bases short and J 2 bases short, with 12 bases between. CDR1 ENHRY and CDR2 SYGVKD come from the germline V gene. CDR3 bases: TGTGCCATCAGTGTCGTCAGACATACCTACGAGCAGTACTTC. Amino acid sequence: CAISVVRHTYEQYF.

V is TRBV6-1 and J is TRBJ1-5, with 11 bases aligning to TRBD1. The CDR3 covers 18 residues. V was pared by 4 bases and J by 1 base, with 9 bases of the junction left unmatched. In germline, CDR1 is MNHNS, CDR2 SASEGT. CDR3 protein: CASSGGTGGLRSNQPQHF. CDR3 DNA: TGTGCCAGCAGTGGAGGGACAGGGGGACTCCGAAGCAATCAGCCCCAGCATTTT.

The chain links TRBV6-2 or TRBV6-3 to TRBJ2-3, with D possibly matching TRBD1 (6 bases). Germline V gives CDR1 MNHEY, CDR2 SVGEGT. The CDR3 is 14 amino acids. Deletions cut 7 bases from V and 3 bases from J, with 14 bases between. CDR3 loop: CASTSQGRTDTQYF. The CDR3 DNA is TGTGCCAGCACCTCACAGGGTCGTACAGATACGCAGTATTTT.

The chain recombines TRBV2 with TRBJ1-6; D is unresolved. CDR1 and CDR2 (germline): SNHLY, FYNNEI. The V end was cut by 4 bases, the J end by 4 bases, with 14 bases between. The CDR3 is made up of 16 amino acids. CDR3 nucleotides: TGTGCCAGCAGTGTACCTACCCAGACTTATAATTCACCCCTCCACTTT. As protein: CASSVPTQTYNSPLHF.

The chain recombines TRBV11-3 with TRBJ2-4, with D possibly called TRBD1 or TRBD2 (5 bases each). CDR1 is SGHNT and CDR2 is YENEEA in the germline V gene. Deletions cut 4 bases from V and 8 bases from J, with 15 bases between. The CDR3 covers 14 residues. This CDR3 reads CASSSGWQGDIQYF. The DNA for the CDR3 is TGTGCCAGCAGCTCCGGGTGGCAGGGAGACATTCAGTACTTC.

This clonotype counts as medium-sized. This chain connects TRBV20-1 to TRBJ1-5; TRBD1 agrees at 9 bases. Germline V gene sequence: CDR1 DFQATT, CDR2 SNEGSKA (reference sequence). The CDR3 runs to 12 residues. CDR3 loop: CIRTGDYQPQHF. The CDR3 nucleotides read TGCATTAGGACAGGGGATTATCAGCCCCAGCATTTT.

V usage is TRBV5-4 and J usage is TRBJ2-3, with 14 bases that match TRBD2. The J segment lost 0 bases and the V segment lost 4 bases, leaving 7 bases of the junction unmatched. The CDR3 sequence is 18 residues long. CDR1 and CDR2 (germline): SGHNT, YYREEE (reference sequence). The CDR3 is CASSPGTSGGLSTDTQYF. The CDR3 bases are TGTGCCAGCAGCCCCGGGACTAGCGGGGGCCTCAGCACAGATACGCAGTATTTT.

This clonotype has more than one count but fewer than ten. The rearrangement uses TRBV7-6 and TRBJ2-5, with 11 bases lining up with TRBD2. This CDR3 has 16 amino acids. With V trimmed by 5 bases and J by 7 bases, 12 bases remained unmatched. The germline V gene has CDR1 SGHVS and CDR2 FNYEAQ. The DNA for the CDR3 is TGTGCCAGCAGCAGTAGCGGGGGGGCGGGTTTCAGGACCCAGTACTTC. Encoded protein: CASSSSGGAGFRTQYF.

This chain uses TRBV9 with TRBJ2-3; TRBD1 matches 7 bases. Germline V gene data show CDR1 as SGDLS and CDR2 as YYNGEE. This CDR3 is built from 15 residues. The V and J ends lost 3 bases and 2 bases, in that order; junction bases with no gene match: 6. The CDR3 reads CASSARQGYTDTQYF. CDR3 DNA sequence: TGTGCCAGCAGCGCCCGACAGGGATACACAGATACGCAGTATTTT.

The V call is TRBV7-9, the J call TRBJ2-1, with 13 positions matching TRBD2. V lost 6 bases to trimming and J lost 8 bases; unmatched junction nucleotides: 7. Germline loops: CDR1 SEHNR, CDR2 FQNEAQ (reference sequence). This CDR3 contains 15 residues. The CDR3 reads CASSRTSGGRDEQFF. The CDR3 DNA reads TGTGCCAGCAGTCGGACTAGCGGGGGTCGCGATGAGCAGTTCTTC.

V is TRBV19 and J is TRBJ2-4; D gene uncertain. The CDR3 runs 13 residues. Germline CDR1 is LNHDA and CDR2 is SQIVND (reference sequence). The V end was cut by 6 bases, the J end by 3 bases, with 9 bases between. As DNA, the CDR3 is TGTGCCAGTAGCCCCGTTGGCAAAAACATTCAGTACTTC. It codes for CASSPVGKNIQYF. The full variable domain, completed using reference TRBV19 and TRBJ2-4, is DGGITQSPKYLFRKEGQNVTLSCEQNLNHDAMYWYRQDPGQGLRLIYYSQIVNDFQKGDIAEGYSVSREKKESFPLTVTSAQKNPTAFYLCASSPVGKNIQYFGAGTRLSVL.

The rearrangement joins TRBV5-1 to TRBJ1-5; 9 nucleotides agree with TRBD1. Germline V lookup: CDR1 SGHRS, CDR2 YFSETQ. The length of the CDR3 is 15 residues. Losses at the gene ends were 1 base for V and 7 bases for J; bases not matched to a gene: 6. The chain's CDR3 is CASSLSTGGGQPQHF. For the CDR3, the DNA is TGCGCCAGCAGCTTGTCCACAGGGGGCGGCCAGCCCCAGCATTTT.

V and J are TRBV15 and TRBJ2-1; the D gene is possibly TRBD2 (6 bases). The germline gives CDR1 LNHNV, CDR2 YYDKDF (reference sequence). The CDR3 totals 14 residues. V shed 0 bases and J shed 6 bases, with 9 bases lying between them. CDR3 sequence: CATSRDRGINEQFF. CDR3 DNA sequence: TGTGCCACCAGCAGAGATCGGGGGATCAATGAGCAGTTCTTC.

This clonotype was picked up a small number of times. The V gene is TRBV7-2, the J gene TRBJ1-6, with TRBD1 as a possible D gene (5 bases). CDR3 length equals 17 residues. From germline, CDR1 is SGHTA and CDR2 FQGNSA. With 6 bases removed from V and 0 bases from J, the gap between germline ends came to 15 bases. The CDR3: CASRTSGAFSYNSPLHF. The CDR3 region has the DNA TGTGCCAGCAGGACAAGCGGGGCCTTCTCCTATAATTCACCCCTCCACTTT.

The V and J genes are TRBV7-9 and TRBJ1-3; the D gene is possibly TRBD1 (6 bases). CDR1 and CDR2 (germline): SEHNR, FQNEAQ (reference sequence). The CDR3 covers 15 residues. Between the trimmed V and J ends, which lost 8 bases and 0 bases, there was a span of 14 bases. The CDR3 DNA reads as TGTGCCAGCGGTGCGGACAGCTTCTCTGGAAACACCATATATTTT. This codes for CASGADSFSGNTIYF.

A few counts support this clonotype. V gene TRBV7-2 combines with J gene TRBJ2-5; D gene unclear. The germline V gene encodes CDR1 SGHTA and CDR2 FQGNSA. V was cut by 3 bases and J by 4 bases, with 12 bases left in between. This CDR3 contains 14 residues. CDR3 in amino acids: CASSLGYSRETQYF. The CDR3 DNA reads TGTGCCAGCAGCTTGGGCTACTCCAGAGAGACCCAGTACTTC.

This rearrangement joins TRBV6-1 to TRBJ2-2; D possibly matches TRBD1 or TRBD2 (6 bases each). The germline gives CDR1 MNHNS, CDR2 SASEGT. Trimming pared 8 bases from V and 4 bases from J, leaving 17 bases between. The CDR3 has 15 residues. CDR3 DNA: TGTGCCAGCGGAGGAGGGGCAGGGGCCACCGGGGAGCTGTTTTTT. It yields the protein CASGGGAGATGELFF.

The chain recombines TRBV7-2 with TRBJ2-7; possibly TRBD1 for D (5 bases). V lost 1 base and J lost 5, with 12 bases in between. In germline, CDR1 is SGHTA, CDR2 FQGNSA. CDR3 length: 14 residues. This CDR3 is CASSLVQGLDEQYF. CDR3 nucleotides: TGTGCCAGCAGCTTAGTGCAGGGTCTCGACGAGCAGTACTTC.

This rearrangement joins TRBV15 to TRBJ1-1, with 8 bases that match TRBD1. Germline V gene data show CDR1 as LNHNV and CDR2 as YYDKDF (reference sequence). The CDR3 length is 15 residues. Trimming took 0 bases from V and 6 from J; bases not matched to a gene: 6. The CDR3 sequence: CATSRDRPGGPEAFF. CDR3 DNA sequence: TGTGCCACCAGCAGAGATCGGCCAGGGGGCCCTGAAGCTTTCTTT.